A single sample is the source of the 29 T cell receptor beta chains below, sequenced in a study of T cell responses to AZD1222 COVID-19 vaccine. Data came from immunoSEQ multiplex PCR; TCRdb stores just in-frame clones and leaves some out. In the table there are just over 90,000 clones, over 75% of which are singletons. The sample in question was peripheral blood, obtained 28 days after the second AZD1222 dose. These receptors originate from an adult who received the AZD1222 COVID-19 vaccine.

The rearrangement uses TRBV3-1 (or the pseudogene TRBV3-2) and TRBJ2-1; TRBD2 matches 14 bases. CDR3 size: 15 residues. The germline CDR1 and CDR2 sequences are LGHDT and YNNKEL (reference sequence). V dropped 7 bases and J dropped 7; count of bases not matched to a gene: 6. In DNA form, the CDR3 reads TGTGCCAGCACCCGGGGGACTAGCGGGGGAAATGAGCAGTTCTTC. Its protein product is CASTRGTSGGNEQFF.

The V call is TRBV20-1, the J call TRBJ2-5, with 10 bases aligning to TRBD1. The CDR3 totals 11 residues. Looked up from germline, CDR1 is DFQATT and CDR2 is SNEGSKA (reference sequence). V gave up 6 bases and J gave up 7 bases; unmatched junction bases: 2. In DNA form, the CDR3 reads TGCAGTGCGGGGGACAGGGGGACCCAGTACTTC. Translated, it gives CSAGDRGTQYF.

The J gene is TRBJ1-3, the V gene TRBV7-2; a weak D match, TRBD1 (6 bases). Germline values: CDR1 SGHTA, CDR2 FQGNSA. This CDR3 spans 15 amino acids. V lost 5 bases to trimming and J lost 2 bases, with 13 bases between them. This chain's CDR3 is CASSRFGQTGNTIYF. CDR3 coding DNA: TGTGCCAGCAGCCGTTTCGGACAGACTGGAAACACCATATATTTT. The full variable domain, its missing parts supplied by reference TRBV7-2 and TRBJ1-3, is GAGVSQSPSNKVTEKGKDVELRCDPISGHTALYWYRQSLGQGLEFLIYFQGNSAPDKSGLPSDRFSAERTGGSVSTLTIQRTQQEDSAVYLCASSRFGQTGNTIYFGEGSWLTVV.

The chain has TRBV9 and TRBJ1-1; the match to TRBD1 covers 7 bases. The CDR3 length is 16 residues. V was clipped by 3 bases and J by 1 base; unmatched bases: 9. Germline assignment: CDR1 SGDLS and CDR2 YYNGEE. CDR3 protein: CASSATAGTANTEAFF. CDR3 sequence (DNA): TGTGCCAGCAGCGCCACCGCCGGGACAGCGAACACTGAAGCTTTCTTT.

The chain employs TRBV10-3 and TRBJ1-1; D is undetermined. The V gene's germline CDR1 is ENHRY and CDR2 SYGVKD. The CDR3 sequence is 14 residues long. V lost 0 bases to trimming and J lost 1 base, with 6 bases between them. For the CDR3, the DNA is TGTGCCATCAGTGAGTCGACGGGGAACACTGAAGCTTTCTTT. Translating it yields CAISESTGNTEAFF.

V is TRBV5-5 and J is TRBJ1-1; a weak D match, TRBD1 (6 bases). This CDR3 spans 16 amino acids. Per the germline V gene, CDR1 is SGHKS and CDR2 is YYEKEE (reference sequence). V was shortened by 3 bases and J by 2 bases, with 17 bases between the two germline ends. CDR3 DNA: TGTGCCAGCAGCTCAGCTGCAGGGGTTGGTAACACTGAAGCTTTCTTT. This codes for CASSSAAGVGNTEAFF.

This chain joins TRBV4-2 and TRBJ2-5, with 11 bases aligning to TRBD2. Losses at the gene ends were 4 bases for V and 2 bases for J; bases not matched to a gene: 6. CDR1 and CDR2 from the germline V gene are LGHNA and YNFKEQ. This CDR3 has 16 amino acids. The CDR3 coding sequence is TGTGCCAGCAGCCCCGAGACTAGCGGGGAACAAGAGACCCAGTACTTC. Protein sequence: CASSPETSGEQETQYF.

V gene TRBV5-1 combines with J gene TRBJ2-5; 8 bases line up with TRBD1. The CDR3 loop spans 14 amino acids. J gave up 4 bases and V 0 bases, and 2 bases lay outside the gene matches. The germline V gene has CDR1 SGHRS and CDR2 YFSETQ. CDR3 nucleotides: TGCGCCAGCAGCTTGGTCGGGACAGGAGAGACCCAGTACTTC. It codes for CASSLVGTGETQYF.

V is TRBV28 and J is TRBJ1-3; TRBD1 might be the D (5 bases). The CDR3 spans 16 residues. The germline CDR1 and CDR2 sequences are MDHEN and SYDVKM. V lost 7 bases, J lost 1 base, and 17 bases lay in between. CDR3 sequence reads: CASTSDSKLSGNTIYF. The CDR3 bases are TGTGCCAGCACCTCAGACAGTAAACTTTCTGGAAACACCATATATTTT.

The rearrangement links TRBV10-3 to TRBJ2-5; 9 bases match TRBD2. The CDR3 runs to 15 residues. The junction had 6 bases not matched to a gene; V was cut back by 3 bases and J by 4 bases. Germline CDR1 and CDR2: ENHRY and SYGVKD. The chain's CDR3 is CAISEGTSSGETQYF. The CDR3 coding sequence is TGTGCCATCAGTGAAGGGACTAGCTCGGGAGAGACCCAGTACTTC.

The chain is built from TRBV6-5 and TRBJ1-1; D is perhaps TRBD1 (6 bases). Between the trimmed V and J ends, which lost 2 bases and 10 bases, there was a span of 17 bases. Per the germline V gene, CDR1 is MNHEY and CDR2 is SVGAGI. This CDR3 comprises 14 residues. The CDR3 sequence: CASSYAEGVRGAFF. CDR3 in DNA: TGTGCCAGCAGTTACGCGGAGGGGGTGCGGGGAGCTTTCTTT.

This clone was seen a single time. The chain carries TRBV6-2 or TRBV6-3 and TRBJ2-5, with 11 bases matching TRBD2. J was trimmed by 5 bases and V by 5 bases; bases with no gene match: 7. The CDR3 has 15 residues. Looked up from germline, CDR1 is MNHEY and CDR2 is SVGEGT. The CDR3, as DNA: TGTGCCAGCAGTGACCCACTAGCGGGAGCGGAGACCCAGTACTTC. Amino acids: CASSDPLAGAETQYF.

This sequence joins TRBV7-2 and TRBJ2-1; the match to TRBD1 covers 10 bases. The CDR3 runs to 17 residues. With 0 bases clipped from V and 7 bases from J, the junction kept 9 bases outside the gene matches. Per the germline V gene, CDR1 is SGHTA and CDR2 is FQGNSA. CDR3 sequence (DNA): TGTGCCAGCAGCTTAGCGAGGACAGGGGGACTACGGAATGAGCAGTTCTTC. Translating gives CASSLARTGGLRNEQFF.

The genes are TRBV7-9 and TRBJ2-1; D might be TRBD1 or TRBD2, each matching 5 bases. Germline V gives CDR1 SEHNR, CDR2 FQNEAQ (reference sequence). The CDR3 extends over 14 amino acids. V lost 2 bases and J 6 bases, leaving 11 bases between the germline ends. Here the CDR3 DNA reads TGTGCCAGCAGCTTAAGGGACCCAAGCAATGAGCAGTTCTTC. Its protein product is CASSLRDPSNEQFF.

This chain connects TRBV13 to TRBJ1-6; D gene unclear. The germline V and J ends were trimmed by 3 bases and 8 bases, with 5 bases remaining between them. CDR1 is PRHDT and CDR2 is FYEKMQ in the germline V gene (reference sequence). This CDR3 is built from 12 residues. The CDR3 is CASSFGDSPLHF. Here the CDR3 DNA reads TGTGCCAGCAGCTTTGGAGATTCACCCCTCCACTTT.

This chain connects TRBV6-5 to TRBJ1-1; D is unresolved. The CDR3 totals 13 residues. The V end was cut by 8 bases, the J end by 3 bases, with 13 bases between. Looked up from germline, CDR1 is MNHEY and CDR2 is SVGAGI. Here the CDR3 reads CASGTYSDTEAFF. CDR3 nucleotides: TGTGCCAGCGGAACATACAGTGACACTGAAGCTTTCTTT.

The chain uses TRBV28 and TRBJ1-3, with 11 bases lining up with TRBD1. This CDR3 region has 16 residues. Germline assignment: CDR1 MDHEN and CDR2 SYDVKM. V shed 4 bases and J 2 bases; nucleotides not matched to a gene: 4. The CDR3 sequence is CASSSSGQGAGNTIYF. The DNA of the CDR3 is TGTGCCAGCAGTTCCTCGGGACAGGGGGCTGGAAACACCATATATTTT. Supplemented by reference TRBV28 and TRBJ1-3, the full variable domain reads DVKVTQSSRYLVKRTGEKVFLECVQDMDHENMFWYRQDPGLGLRLIYFSYDVKMKEKGDIPEGYSVSREKKERFSLILESASTNQTSMYLCASSSSGQGAGNTIYFGEGSWLTVV.

This clone has just one count. This chain joins TRBV5-6 and TRBJ1-2; 10 nucleotides agree with TRBD1. Germline CDR1 and CDR2: SGHDT and YYEEEE. The CDR3 runs 14 residues. Trimming removed 4 bases from V and 4 bases from J; junction bases left unmatched: 4. The CDR3 sequence: CASSTGQGRYGYTF. In DNA form, the CDR3 reads TGTGCCAGCAGCACGGGACAGGGGCGCTATGGCTACACCTTC. The whole variable domain, remainder taken from reference TRBV5-6 and TRBJ1-2, is DAGVTQSPTHLIKTRGQQVTLRCSPKSGHDTVSWYQQALGQGPQFIFQYYEEEERQRGNFPDRFSGHQFPNYSSELNVNALLLGDSALYLCASSTGQGRYGYTFGSGTRLTVV.

V is TRBV4-2 and J is TRBJ2-1, with D perhaps TRBD1 (6 bases). The CDR3 totals 17 residues. Germline loops: CDR1 LGHNA, CDR2 YNFKEQ. V was shortened by 4 bases and J by 1 base, with 17 bases between the two germline ends. The CDR3 DNA is TGTGCCAGCAGCCCTACCTATCACAGGGAATCCTACAATGAGCAGTTCTTC. This sequence encodes CASSPTYHRESYNEQFF.

This chain uses TRBV5-1 with TRBJ2-3; D not resolved. The V and J ends lost 0 bases and 5 bases respectively, with 13 bases between them. The CDR3 extends over 15 amino acids. Germline lookup yields CDR1 SGHRS and CDR2 YFSETQ. The CDR3 spells CASSLGGVGRDTQYF. The DNA of the CDR3 is TGCGCCAGCAGCTTGGGTGGAGTAGGGCGAGATACGCAGTATTTT. The full variable domain, its missing parts supplied by reference TRBV5-1 and TRBJ2-3, is KAGVTQTPRYLIKTRGQQVTLSCSPISGHRSVSWYQQTPGQGLQFLFEYFSETQRNKGNFPGRFSGRQFSNSRSEMNVSTLELGDSALYLCASSLGGVGRDTQYFGPGTRLTVL.

The genes are TRBV27 and TRBJ1-1, with TRBD1 as a possible D gene (6 bases). The length of the CDR3 is 15 residues. From germline, CDR1 is MNHEY and CDR2 SMNVEV (reference sequence). Trimming took off 5 bases at V and 5 bases at J, with 18 bases between the two ends. CDR3 sequence reads: CASSPITGRKTEAFF. CDR3 nucleotides: TGTGCCAGCAGTCCCATCACAGGGAGAAAGACTGAAGCTTTCTTT.

The V gene is TRBV5-6, the J gene TRBJ2-7; D not resolved. This CDR3 is built from 12 residues. The germline CDR1 and CDR2 sequences are SGHDT and YYEEEE. Deletions cut 1 base from V and 5 bases from J, with 7 bases between. CDR3 DNA: TGTGCCAGCAGCTTGAATTTCCACGAGCAGTACTTC. Its translation is CASSLNFHEQYF.

This clone came up once. The chain uses TRBV7-2 and TRBJ2-3, with D possibly matching TRBD1 (5 bases). Deletions cut 2 bases from V and 1 base from J, with 10 bases between. Germline CDR1 is SGHTA and CDR2 is FQGNSA. The CDR3 is 15 residues long. The CDR3 region has the DNA TGTGCCAGCAGCTTACAAGGACACGGCACAGATACGCAGTATTTT. It translates to CASSLQGHGTDTQYF.

V gene TRBV29-1 combines with J gene TRBJ1-1, with a tentative D call TRBD1 (5 bases). The CDR3 is made up of 13 amino acids. The V and J ends lost 4 bases and 6 bases respectively, with 15 bases between them. Germline CDR1 and CDR2: SQVTM and ANQGSEA. The CDR3, as DNA: TGCAGCGTTGTTGGGCAGGGTAATGCTGAAGCTTTCTTT. Its protein product is CSVVGQGNAEAFF.

The rearrangement uses TRBV30 and TRBJ1-4; D gene unclear. The CDR3 spans 14 residues. The V gene lost 0 bases and the J gene lost 7 bases, with 12 bases spanning the gap. The germline V gene has CDR1 GTSNPN and CDR2 SVGIG (reference sequence). The chain's CDR3 is CAWSVGRWGEKLFF. Here the CDR3 DNA reads TGTGCCTGGAGTGTTGGACGGTGGGGTGAAAAACTGTTTTTT.

The CDR3 DNA sequence: TGTGCCAGCAGTCCCACGACAGATGGCTACACCTTC. Translated, it gives CASSPTTDGYTF. The chain links TRBV12-3 or TRBV12-4 to TRBJ1-2; D is possibly TRBD1 (5 bases). Trimming left V 5 bases short and J 6 bases short, with 10 bases between. The CDR3 sequence is 12 residues long.

The chain uses TRBV7-2 and TRBJ2-7; no clear D. The V end lost 2 bases, the J end lost 3 bases, and 20 bases lay between the germline ends. This CDR3 spans 17 amino acids. Germline loops: CDR1 SGHTA, CDR2 FQGNSA. The chain's CDR3 is CASSLKPQGLPFYEQYF. The CDR3 nucleotides read TGTGCCAGCAGCTTAAAACCCCAAGGTTTACCCTTCTACGAGCAGTACTTC.

The chain has TRBV5-5 and TRBJ1-5; D might be TRBD1 (5 bases). The CDR3 loop spans 15 amino acids. Trimming stripped 2 bases from V and 7 bases from J, with 16 bases between. Germline CDR1 and CDR2: SGHKS and YYEKEE (reference sequence). The CDR3 here is CASSFEGTVLQPQHF. The CDR3 DNA reads TGTGCCAGCAGCTTCGAGGGGACGGTACTCCAGCCCCAGCATTTT.

This rearrangement joins TRBV6-6 to TRBJ1-6; 7 bases line up with TRBD1. The V gene end was trimmed by 2 bases and the J gene end by 11 bases; junction bases not matched to a gene: 9. The CDR3 covers 15 residues. Germline CDR1 is MNHNY and CDR2 is SVGAGI (reference sequence). The CDR3 loop is CASSYRGHEGAPLHF. The CDR3 DNA reads as TGTGCCAGCAGTTACAGGGGGCACGAAGGGGCACCCCTCCACTTT.